These 16 T cell receptor beta chains were sequenced from one sample in a study of cytomegalovirus exposure and HLA in healthy donors. The PCR employed 60 Vbeta primers together with 13 Jbeta primers. Measured with immunoSEQ multiplex PCR; TCRdb has only the in-frame clones, and not every one. Altogether roughly 150,000 clones are present, 76% being singletons, with the ten largest covering under 2%. The sequenced sample was PBMCs. The source is a woman aged 40 to 50 in good health and CMV-seronegative.

The chain is built from TRBV30 and TRBJ2-4; TRBD1 aligns across 10 bases. From germline, CDR1 is GTSNPN and CDR2 SVGIG (reference sequence). The CDR3 totals 14 residues. V lost 2 bases and J lost 9; bases outside the gene matches: 7. The CDR3 is CAWSPGQGRGIQYF. CDR3 nucleotides: TGTGCCTGGAGTCCGGGACAGGGGCGTGGCATTCAGTACTTC.

This clone has more than one count but fewer than ten. The chain recombines TRBV6-4 with TRBJ2-7; 8 nucleotides agree with TRBD1. The CDR3 loop spans 17 amino acids. The trim removed 4 bases at V and 2 bases at J, leaving 13 bases unmatched. The germline gives CDR1 MRHNA, CDR2 SNTAGT. The CDR3 loop reads CASSVHPQGQGPYEQYF. Written as DNA, the CDR3 is TGTGCCAGCAGTGTCCACCCCCAAGGACAGGGACCCTACGAGCAGTACTTC.

J is TRBJ1-2 and V is TRBV18; 7 positions agree with TRBD1. CDR3 length: 13 amino acids. Germline values: CDR1 KGHSH, CDR2 LQKENI. V lost 4 bases and J lost 5; bases outside the gene matches: 4. CDR3 loop: CASSLTGTYGYTF. The CDR3, as DNA: TGTGCCAGCTCACTGACAGGGACTTATGGCTACACCTTC.

This chain joins TRBV19 and TRBJ2-5, with D perhaps TRBD1 (6 bases). Gene TRBJ2-7 matches the end of the DNA better, so the J call may be wrong. Germline V gives CDR1 LNHDA, CDR2 SQIVND (reference sequence). The CDR3 length is 13 residues. CDR3 amino acids: CASSRDTAYEQYF. The DNA of the CDR3 is TGTGCCAGTAGTAGGGACACAGCCTACGAGCAGTACTTC.

The J gene is TRBJ1-5, the V gene TRBV5-1; possibly TRBD1 for D (5 bases). Trimming took off 4 bases at V and 7 bases at J, with 12 bases between the two ends. This CDR3 comprises 13 residues. The V gene's germline CDR1 is SGHRS and CDR2 YFSETQ. CDR3 residues: CASSIQGGQPQHF. The CDR3 region has the DNA TGCGCCAGCAGCATTCAGGGTGGGCAGCCCCAGCATTTT.

This rearrangement joins TRBV7-6 to TRBJ2-4; D is possibly TRBD1 (6 bases). V lost 2 bases and J lost 8, with 7 bases in between. Germline CDR1 and CDR2: SGHVS and FNYEAQ. There are 12 residues in the CDR3. This CDR3 reads CASSLKGDIQYF. CDR3 nucleotides: TGTGCCAGCAGCTTAAAGGGGGACATTCAGTACTTC.

V and J are TRBV18 and TRBJ1-6; 7 bases line up with TRBD1. The germline CDR1 and CDR2 sequences are KGHSH and LQKENI. The CDR3 runs 15 residues. Trimming cost V 2 bases and J 4 bases; bases outside gene matches: 2. This CDR3 reads CASSPGQVYNSPLHF. CDR3 DNA: TGTGCCAGCTCACCAGGACAGGTGTATAATTCACCCCTCCACTTT. The full variable domain, with the rest looked up from reference TRBV18 and TRBJ1-6, is NAGVMQNPRHLVRRRGQEARLRCSPMKGHSHVYWYRQLPEEGLKFMVYLQKENIIDESGMPKERFSAEFPKEGPSILRIQQVVRGDSAAYFCASSPGQVYNSPLHFGNGTRLTVT.

There are a few counts of this clone. This chain links TRBV19 with TRBJ1-1, with D unclear. This CDR3 is built from 14 residues. Germline CDR1 is LNHDA and CDR2 is SQIVND (reference sequence). V was clipped by 5 bases and J by 3 bases, with 13 bases between them. The CDR3 DNA sequence: TGTGCCAGTAGTGGAGGGCACATGGACACTGAAGCTTTCTTT. It is translated as CASSGGHMDTEAFF.

This clone was detected only once. The chain is built from TRBV15 and TRBJ2-7; D not certain. This CDR3 has 16 amino acids. The germline V gene has CDR1 LNHNV and CDR2 YYDKDF (reference sequence). Deletions cut 4 bases from V and 1 base from J, with 17 bases between. The CDR3 loop reads CATSTVRQLKSYEQYF. CDR3 bases: TGTGCCACCAGCACGGTTAGACAACTCAAATCCTACGAGCAGTACTTC.

The CDR3 nucleotides read TGCGCCAGCAGCTTTGGCCCGGGACAGCCTAGCACAGATACGCAGTATTTT. Amino acids: CASSFGPGQPSTDTQYF. The genes are TRBV5-1 and TRBJ2-3; 7 bases align to TRBD1. The CDR3 extends over 17 amino acids. The J segment lost 0 bases and the V segment lost 2 bases, leaving 9 bases of the junction unmatched. Germline values: CDR1 SGHRS, CDR2 YFSETQ.

The chain joins TRBV5-1 to TRBJ2-3, with TRBD1 as a possible D gene (6 bases). This CDR3 spans 14 amino acids. CDR1 is SGHRS and CDR2 is YFSETQ in the germline V gene. The V gene lost 2 bases and the J gene lost 0 bases, with 7 bases spanning the gap. CDR3 loop: CASSLQGSTDTQYF. The CDR3 coding sequence is TGCGCCAGCAGCTTACAGGGTAGCACAGATACGCAGTATTTT.

This sequence joins TRBV5-5 and TRBJ1-2; D possibly corresponds to TRBD1 (5 bases). This CDR3 has 15 amino acids. The ends were cut back, 2 bases at V and 5 bases at J, with 16 bases in the middle. Germline CDR1 and CDR2: SGHKS and YYEKEE (reference sequence). In nucleotides, the CDR3 is TGTGCCAGCAGCTTTAACCCTCAGGGTGGTTATGGCTACACCTTC. Translation: CASSFNPQGGYGYTF.

The genes are TRBV6-5 and TRBJ1-2; D not resolved. The germline gives CDR1 MNHEY, CDR2 SVGAGI. Trimming left V 0 bases short and J 2 bases short, with 10 bases between. The CDR3 loop spans 15 amino acids. CDR3 DNA: TGTGCCAGCAGTTACTCGAGGGCAGGCAACTATGGCTACACCTTC. Encoded protein: CASSYSRAGNYGYTF.

The chain uses TRBV5-6 and TRBJ2-5, with 9 bases aligning to TRBD2. Unmatched junction bases numbered 1, after V lost 1 base and J lost 0 bases. CDR3 size: 15 residues. Germline CDR1 reads SGHDT; CDR2 reads YYEEEE. CDR3 nucleotides: TGTGCCAGCAGCTTGACTAGCGGGTACCAAGAGACCCAGTACTTC. This gives the protein CASSLTSGYQETQYF.

The gene calls are TRBV28 and TRBJ1-2; 10 positions agree with TRBD1. J was trimmed by 2 bases and V by 10 bases; bases with no gene match: 10. This CDR3 region has 15 residues. Germline V gives CDR1 MDHEN, CDR2 SYDVKM. CDR3 bases: TGTGCCACCCTTCCCGGGACAGGGGCAAACTATGGCTACACCTTC. As protein: CATLPGTGANYGYTF.

The gene calls are TRBV11-2 and TRBJ2-3; 11 bases agree with TRBD2. V shed 4 bases, J shed 7 bases, and the junction held 4 bases outside the gene matches. This CDR3 is built from 14 residues. Germline assignment: CDR1 SGHAT and CDR2 FQNNGV. CDR3 nucleotide sequence: TGTGCCAGCAGCTCTAGCGGGGGGACCTATACGCAGTATTTT. Translated: CASSSSGGTYTQYF.